This TCR beta chain was sequenced during a study of human T cells and chemical hapten exposure. Documented time point: healthy volunteer bleed at 2 weeks. From whole blood left unfractionated, total RNA was extracted. The V and J ends lost 6 bases and 4 bases respectively, with 12 bases between them. Germline V CDR1 and CDR2: SEHNR, FQNEAQ (reference sequence). The CDR3 has 13 amino acids. This clonotype was seen many times. Each cDNA molecule in the library carried unique molecular identifiers. MiXCR was run by TCRdb on the RACE reads, yielding one entry per CDR3 protein. The repertoire holds 43,000 or so distinct CDR3 sequences, with 4.3% as singletons.

V and J are TRBV7-9 and TRBJ1-1; tentatively, D is TRBD1 (5 bases). This receptor was taken from a female donor in good health. Some clones in this sample may be carry-over from other donors' samples. The sequenced material came from whole blood. The CDR3 nucleotides read TGTGCCAGCAGTCACCCGGGGGGCACTGAAGCTTTCTTT. Its protein product is CASSHPGGTEAFF.